The subject of this entry is one TCR beta chain. Its specificity is not known. This specimen comes from a study of cytomegalovirus exposure and HLA in healthy donors. Overall study findings and caveats: Highly shared variants forming one cluster were likely a sequencing artifact.

Vbeta (60) and Jbeta (13) primers were used in the PCR. Profiled with immunoSEQ multiplex PCR; TCRdb holds only in-frame clones, not every one. This sample carries some 200,000 clones, approximately 70% of them seen once, and the ten largest clones take 1.5% to 2%. Source material: PBMCs. This sequence originates from a woman in her 30s in good health and CMV-seronegative.

The CDR3: CASSYATGKDGYTF. In nucleotides, the CDR3 is TGTGCCAGCTCTTACGCGACAGGGAAGGATGGCTACACCTTC. The chain carries TRBV18 and TRBJ1-2; TRBD1 agrees at 7 bases. The V and J ends lost 6 bases and 6 bases, in that order; junction bases with no gene match: 10. CDR1 and CDR2 (germline): KGHSH, LQKENI. This CDR3 comprises 14 residues.